This paragraph covers one T cell receptor beta chain sequence. No cognate antigen has been identified for it. Nothing much larger sits one base from this clone, and base qualities are not available. At one collaborating source in Seattle, patients were enrolled during active infection and were followed longitudinally through the course of disease. Each collaborating institution followed its own protocols to collect whole blood in K2EDTA tubes. Collaborator samples were shipped for TCRbeta analysis as frozen whole blood, isolated PBMCs, or DNA extracted from either sample type. The immunoSEQ Assay, a bias-controlled multiplex PCR, was used to amplify TCRbeta CDR3 regions from genomic DNA. The authors' analysis ran thus. The number of nucleated cells in each sample was estimated by amplification of reference gene primers within the assay. To quantify the absolute abundance of each unique TCRbeta CDR3 rearrangement, sequence reads were collapsed and filtered. Productive Simpson clonality was computed per sample as the square root of Simpson's diversity index over productive rearrangements. TCRdb took this table from immuneACCESS and kept in-frame rearrangements with V and J called. Such tables lack part of the clones; where checked against another copy, unresolved V genes explain under half of the gap, and the rest is unexplained. That table gives V, J and clone size, and the DNA gave D and trimming. Present in this sample are 310,000 or so clones, about 87% of which were seen just once. The top ten hold approximately 9.9% of the sample.

The cysteine opens and the phenylalanine closes a CDR3 of 13 amino acids. Solely the CDR3 DNA is kept, with 39 bases framed from the first base. V sheds 0 bases and J sheds 4 bases, leaving 5 bases between their ends. These data belong to a study of blood T cell repertoires in COVID-19 (TCRdb year 2020). Background on the whole study: Samples covering the acute and convalescent phases of COVID-19 were provided by collaborators in the United States, Italy and Spain. The prospective study material was composed of cDNA or gDNA derived from T cells, B-cell-depleted T cells, or PBMCs. The dataset comprised deeply sampled blood TCRbeta repertoires from subjects exposed to, actively infected with, or recovered from COVID-19. The repertoires were released in a freely available public database intended as a resource for research on the immune response to SARS-CoV-2. Samples were obtained from the ongoing ImmuneRACE study (first 160 participants) and from over a thousand subjects provided by 6 global collaborators. Nearly every sample came with metadata listing a de-identified subject ID, COVID-19 status, age in years and sex. Where available, HLA class I and class II types were taken from metadata supplied by the sample provider and were not determined by assay-based typing.

Broad study findings and their caveats: How much clinical and demographic metadata was included differed by source and by participant, and the metadata was provided uncurated.

The sequencing sample was made of peripheral blood. The origin of this receptor is a man aged 25 to 40 with COVID-19, enrolled during active disease. Rearrangement joined TRBV12-3 or TRBV12-4 to TRBJ2-3, with the D gene call left open. Read as DNA, the sequence is TGTGCCAGCAGTTTAGCGCAGGCAGATACGCAGTATTTT. Translated, this gives CASSLAQADTQYF.